This T cell receptor beta chain originates from a study of regulatory T cells in long-lasting Graves disease (dated by TCRdb to the early 2020s). Turning to the overall study: To count as having persistent Graves' disease, a patient had to have received antithyroid drug treatment for over 5 years with TSH receptor autoantibodies remaining persistently positive. The study took place in China and was registered as a clinical trial. A total of approximately 35 samples were covered by TCR sequencing, comprising roughly 13 persistent and around 20 newly diagnosed Graves' disease patients. Patients with persistent Graves' disease were compared with patients with newly diagnosed Graves' disease using TCR sequencing and RNA sequencing of peripheral blood. Persistent Graves' disease patients in the clinical cohort had taken antithyroid drugs for roughly 10 years on average.

Concerning this clonotype itself: Its cognate antigen has yet to be identified. Base qualities are not provided; no much larger clone lies one nucleotide away.

Libraries were built with multiplex PCR. The data were produced on an Illumina HiSeq 4000. iRepertoire HTBI primers and Arm-PCR amplification of CDR3 regions were used to construct TCR beta libraries. Before sequencing, the PCR products went through gel purification. The authors processed their data as follows. Across samples, around 58 TRBV and 14 TRBJ segments were identified and used for gene usage analysis of CDR3 amino acid clonotypes. Filtered high-quality paired reads were merged into contigs using COPE and FqMerger. BLAST was used to align contigs to IMGT TRBV, TRBD and TRBJ reference genes, with CDR3 defined following IMGT. Any clonotype with a frequency above 0.1% was classified as a highly expanded clone. Shannon entropy was used to measure repertoire diversity, and the Gini coefficient was used to measure V-J evenness. A clonotype was considered public if more than one individual shared it. The raw public reads went through TCRdb reprocessing: fastp at Q25, MiXCR clone calling, in-frame beta chains kept. Duplicate CDR3 protein sequences are folded into a single record with the most common DNA and genes. The V and J calls reflect TCRdb's pipeline rather than the authors' work. The sample has 400,000 to 500,000 distinct CDR3 sequences on record, about 20% of them singletons. The ten top clones hold around 13% of the sample.

The CDR3 holds 14 amino acids from the cysteine to the phenylalanine. CDR3 DNA is the only sequence kept; it has 42 bases, read in frame from the first base. Here V drops 5 bases and J drops 2 bases, and the junction holds 6 bases not matched to any gene. Summary of the overall study and its limitations: Only peripheral blood was studied, because thyroid tissue, the primary lesion, was inaccessible. Persistent patients shared more public clonotypes among themselves (around 2,800) than newly diagnosed patients did (approximately 870). Compared with newly diagnosed patients, patients with persistent Graves' disease had lower TCR Shannon entropy and fewer highly expanded clones, which suggests clonal expansion. Persistent disease showed preferential use of TRBV28, TRBJ1-2 and TRBJ2-5, whereas newly diagnosed disease favored TRBV20-1 and TRBJ2-1. Only the TCR beta chain was sequenced and analyzed. The small sample size was acknowledged by the authors as a limitation that may reduce accuracy.

The time point label, as the study defines it: persistent/refractory GD, antithyroid drugs over 5 years with positive TRAb. For both TCR sequencing and RNA sequencing, RNA was extracted from PBMCs using TRIzol. Graves' disease was diagnosed according to American Thyroid Association guidelines. Recruitment of patients was carried out at an endocrinology department in Xi'an, China. Each patient gave about 9.1 milliliters of peripheral blood, collected in an EDTA anticoagulant tube. PBMCs were isolated by Ficoll Paque Plus density gradient separation without further T cell sorting. RNA quality was checked with an Agilent 2100 Bioanalyzer and agarose gel, and concentration with a NanoDrop 2000.

This sequence originates from a female donor with Graves disease. Sample: peripheral blood mononuclear cells (PBMCs), taken when the disease was refractory, from a patient treated with antithyroid drugs. The sequence links TRBV12-3 or TRBV12-4 to TRBJ2-7; TRBD2 aligns with 7 central bases. The CDR3: CASSPRERTYEQYF. The DNA sequence is as follows: TGTGCCAGCAGTCCGCGGGAGAGAACCTACGAGCAGTACTTC.